These 30 T cell receptor beta chains share one sample of origin, sequenced in a study of a mutant IDH1 vaccine in newly diagnosed glioma (dated by TCRdb to 2020 to 2023). The sample's time point label is to be understood as: week 35, safety follow-up. Every vaccine dose consisted of 300 ug of a 20-mer mutant IDH1 peptide in Montanide, administered subcutaneously together with topical imiquimod. Antigens for these TCRs are unknown. The library was produced with the immunoSEQ multiplex PCR assay. TCRdb stores this immuneACCESS table with in-frame sequences only. Part of the clones is absent; in the studies checked, under half of the shortfall reflects unresolved V genes, and no reason is known for the rest. This sample lists 60,000 or so clones; less than 90% were detected once. In total, the top ten clones hold about 4.6% of the sample. The sequencing here drew on PBMCs, taken from a glioma patient whose treatment included an IDH1 peptide vaccine. The receptors were gathered from a man aged 25 to 40 with glioma.

This clone came up a few times. The chain carries TRBV9 and TRBJ1-1; 10 positions match TRBD1. The CDR3 is 15 amino acids. V lost 4 bases and J lost 4; bases outside the gene matches: 7. Germline V CDR1 and CDR2: SGDLS, YYNGEE. The CDR3 here is CASSPKTGGVTEAFF. The CDR3 bases are TGTGCCAGCAGCCCTAAGACAGGGGGCGTCACTGAAGCTTTCTTT.

The rearrangement uses TRBV19 and TRBJ1-1; TRBD1 is a possible D gene (5 bases). This CDR3 has 11 amino acids. CDR1 and CDR2 (germline): LNHDA, SQIVND (reference sequence). Deletions cut 10 bases from V and 1 base from J, with 7 bases between. CDR3 DNA: TGTGCCACAACAGGGAACACTGAAGCTTTCTTT. Amino acids: CATTGNTEAFF.

This sequence joins TRBV9 and TRBJ1-1, with a weak D call TRBD1 (5 bases). Germline CDR1 is SGDLS and CDR2 is YYNGEE. The CDR3 extends over 14 amino acids. V gave up 4 bases and J gave up 2 bases, with 12 bases separating them. The DNA of the CDR3 is TGTGCCAGCAGCCTCCCGGGGGGAAACACTGAAGCTTTCTTT. It yields the protein CASSLPGGNTEAFF.

This chain uses TRBV5-4 with TRBJ2-5, with D unclear. Germline V gene sequence: CDR1 SGHNT, CDR2 YYREEE (reference sequence). Between the trimmed V and J ends, which lost 0 bases and 2 bases, there was a span of 5 bases. The CDR3 extends over 13 amino acids. The CDR3 loop is CASSLVKQETQYF. The CDR3 DNA sequence: TGTGCCAGCAGCTTGGTGAAGCAAGAGACCCAGTACTTC.

V gene TRBV9 combines with J gene TRBJ2-2; D not certain. This CDR3 contains 15 residues. Germline lookup yields CDR1 SGDLS and CDR2 YYNGEE. Trimming removed 0 bases at V and 2 bases at J, with 8 bases between. CDR3 in amino acids: CASSVDGENTGELFF. The CDR3 DNA reads as TGTGCCAGCAGCGTAGATGGGGAAAACACCGGGGAGCTGTTTTTT.

The V gene is TRBV7-8, the J gene TRBJ2-5, with 7 positions matching TRBD1. From germline, CDR1 is SGHVS and CDR2 FQNEAQ. After removal of 9 bases from V and 2 bases from J, the junction contained 9 bases not matched to a gene. The CDR3 consists of 14 residues. The CDR3 loop is CASHMGQSQETQYF. The CDR3 DNA sequence: TGTGCCAGTCATATGGGACAGTCACAAGAGACCCAGTACTTC.

This clone was seen a handful of times. The chain has TRBV19 and TRBJ1-5; D might be TRBD1 (6 bases). Per the germline V gene, CDR1 is LNHDA and CDR2 is SQIVND (reference sequence). CDR3 length: 15 amino acids. Trimming shortened V by 6 bases and J by 4 bases, and 16 bases separated the two germline ends. The CDR3 reads CASSVRKQGNQPQHF. In nucleotides, the CDR3 is TGTGCCAGTAGCGTCCGGAAACAGGGTAATCAGCCCCAGCATTTT.

The chain combines TRBV7-9 with TRBJ2-5; 10 nucleotides agree with TRBD1. CDR1 and CDR2 (germline): SEHNR, FQNEAQ (reference sequence). This CDR3 is 17 amino acids long. With V trimmed by 1 base and J by 5 bases, 10 bases remained unmatched. The CDR3 spells CASSLDPGTGVGETQYF. Here the CDR3 DNA reads TGTGCCAGCAGCTTAGACCCCGGGACAGGGGTTGGGGAGACCCAGTACTTC.

The V and J genes are TRBV18 and TRBJ1-6; TRBD1 aligns across 10 bases. CDR1 is KGHSH, CDR2 LQKENI, per germline. The V segment lost 4 bases and the J segment 5 bases; nucleotides outside the gene matches: 5. The CDR3 runs to 16 residues. In nucleotides, the CDR3 is TGTGCCAGCTCACGTTACGGACAGGGGGATAATTCACCCCTCCACTTT. Translating it yields CASSRYGQGDNSPLHF.

This chain links TRBV2 with TRBJ1-5; D remains ambiguous. The CDR3 is 14 residues long. CDR1 and CDR2 from the germline V gene are SNHLY and FYNNEI. V was clipped by 7 bases and J by 0 bases, with 10 bases between them. The CDR3 protein is CASKARNSNQPQHF. DNA for the CDR3: TGTGCCAGCAAAGCAAGGAATAGCAATCAGCCCCAGCATTTT. Full variable domain (missing parts from reference TRBV2 and TRBJ1-5): EPEVTQTPSHQVTQMGQEVILRCVPISNHLYFYWYRQILGQKVEFLVSFYNNEISEKSEIFDDQFSVERPDGSNFTLKIRSTKLEDSAMYFCASKARNSNQPQHFGDGTRLSIL.

The chain uses TRBV7-9 and TRBJ2-6, with D maybe TRBD2 (5 bases). Germline V gives CDR1 SEHNR, CDR2 FQNEAQ (reference sequence). The CDR3 totals 15 residues. Trimming stripped 7 bases from V and 0 bases from J, with 10 bases between. CDR3 DNA: TGTGCCAGCACCCCCGGGATCTCTGGGGCCAACGTCCTGACTTTC. It is translated as CASTPGISGANVLTF.

This chain connects TRBV19 to TRBJ1-3; D is uncertain. CDR3 length: 14 residues. Germline V gene sequence: CDR1 LNHDA, CDR2 SQIVND (reference sequence). Trimming took 4 bases from V and 2 from J, leaving 9 bases between them. DNA for the CDR3: TGTGCCAGTAGTACCCGGGATGCTGGAAACACCATATATTTT. Translated, it gives CASSTRDAGNTIYF.

V is TRBV7-2 and J is TRBJ1-1; the D is unclear. Trimming stripped 6 bases from V and 1 base from J, with 9 bases between. CDR3 length: 13 amino acids. Germline CDR1 reads SGHTA; CDR2 reads FQGNSA. This chain's CDR3 is CASSATRNTEAFF. Written as DNA, the CDR3 is TGTGCCAGCAGTGCAACAAGGAACACTGAAGCTTTCTTT.

Here the CDR3 DNA reads TGTGCCAGCAGCTTGGTTACAGATACGCAGTATTTT. This sequence encodes CASSLVTDTQYF. The V gene is TRBV5-8, the J gene TRBJ2-3; D is unclear. Trimming removed 0 bases at V and 3 bases at J, with 2 bases between. The germline CDR1 and CDR2 sequences are SGHTS and YDEGEE. This CDR3 has 12 amino acids.

This clone was detected only once. V usage is TRBV16 and J usage is TRBJ1-2; D is perhaps TRBD1 (5 bases). The CDR3 runs 14 residues. V lost 0 bases, J lost 5 bases, and 10 bases lay in between. Germline lookup yields CDR1 KGHSY and CDR2 FQNENV. CDR3 sequence (DNA): TGTGCCAGCAGCCAATCGGGGCAGAGATATGGCTACACCTTC. Amino acid sequence: CASSQSGQRYGYTF.

The gene calls are TRBV5-4 and TRBJ1-5; D gene unclear. In germline, CDR1 is SGHNT, CDR2 YYREEE (reference sequence). The CDR3 covers 14 residues. The V and J ends lost 2 bases and 5 bases respectively, with 11 bases between them. The DNA for the CDR3 is TGTGCCAGCAGCTTTGGAGCTAGGGATCAGCCCCAGCATTTT. It encodes CASSFGARDQPQHF.

The CDR3 region is CASMGAPGRSTDTQYF. The CDR3 DNA follows: TGTGCCAGCATGGGAGCGCCGGGGCGTAGCACAGATACGCAGTATTTT. The V gene is TRBV27, the J gene TRBJ2-3; D is possibly TRBD1 or TRBD2 (5 bases each). Germline CDR1 and CDR2: MNHEY and SMNVEV (reference sequence). Trimming took off 7 bases at V and 0 bases at J, with 17 bases between the two ends. The CDR3 contains 16 residues.

V gene TRBV2 combines with J gene TRBJ1-1; no clear D gene. Germline lookup yields CDR1 SNHLY and CDR2 FYNNEI. The CDR3 has 17 residues. Trimming pared 5 bases from V and 1 base from J, leaving 20 bases between. The CDR3: CASSPHIVGPTNTEAFF. The DNA of the CDR3 is TGTGCCAGCAGTCCTCATATTGTAGGGCCTACGAACACTGAAGCTTTCTTT. The complete variable domain, with remaining parts taken from reference TRBV2 and TRBJ1-1, reads EPEVTQTPSHQVTQMGQEVILRCVPISNHLYFYWYRQILGQKVEFLVSFYNNEISEKSEIFDDQFSVERPDGSNFTLKIRSTKLEDSAMYFCASSPHIVGPTNTEAFFGQGTRLTVV.

The rearrangement joins TRBV10-3 to TRBJ1-1; no reliable D call. V lost 6 bases and J lost 3, with 11 bases in between. CDR1 is ENHRY and CDR2 is SYGVKD in the germline V gene. CDR3 size: 13 residues. CDR3 DNA: TGTGCCATCAGGTCGTTGTATGACACTGAAGCTTTCTTT. It codes for CAIRSLYDTEAFF.

This chain uses TRBV19 with TRBJ2-7, with 11 bases that match TRBD2. The CDR3 has 15 residues. The trim removed 10 bases at V and 1 base at J, leaving 9 bases unmatched. Germline assignment: CDR1 LNHDA and CDR2 SQIVND (reference sequence). This CDR3 reads CATKNLAGGSYEQYF. Here the CDR3 DNA reads TGTGCCACCAAAAACCTAGCGGGGGGTTCCTACGAGCAGTACTTC.

This clone occurred once. This chain links TRBV7-9 with TRBJ2-7, with 7 bases matching TRBD2. The germline CDR1 and CDR2 sequences are SEHNR and FQNEAQ (reference sequence). Unmatched junction bases numbered 4, after V lost 10 bases and J lost 1 base. This CDR3 has 12 residues. CDR3 region: CATGGGSYEQYF. For the CDR3, the DNA is TGTGCCACTGGGGGGGGATCCTACGAGCAGTACTTC.

This clone came up a few times. The genes are TRBV10-2 and TRBJ1-5; D perhaps matches TRBD1 (6 bases). Trimming took off 7 bases at V and 4 bases at J, with 17 bases between the two ends. The CDR3 covers 15 residues. Germline lookup yields CDR1 WSHSY and CDR2 SAAADI. The CDR3 bases are TGCGCCAGCAAAGACAGCACTACAGGGAATCAGCCCCAGCATTTT. Its protein product is CASKDSTTGNQPQHF.

The chain uses TRBV5-1 and TRBJ2-2; D gene uncertain. Germline assignment: CDR1 SGHRS and CDR2 YFSETQ. V lost 1 base and J 2 bases, leaving 6 bases between the germline ends. The CDR3 is 14 amino acids. This CDR3 is CASSLIINTGELFF. CDR3 nucleotide sequence: TGCGCCAGCAGCTTGATAATAAACACCGGGGAGCTGTTTTTT. Full variable domain (rest looked up from reference TRBV5-1 and TRBJ2-2): KAGVTQTPRYLIKTRGQQVTLSCSPISGHRSVSWYQQTPGQGLQFLFEYFSETQRNKGNFPGRFSGRQFSNSRSEMNVSTLELGDSALYLCASSLIINTGELFFGEGSRLTVL.

V gene TRBV7-9 combines with J gene TRBJ2-1, with 15 bases lining up with TRBD2. The CDR3 covers 17 residues. The junction had 2 bases not matched to a gene; V was cut back by 4 bases and J by 1 base. The germline V gene has CDR1 SEHNR and CDR2 FQNEAQ (reference sequence). This chain's CDR3 is CASSSGLAGGSYNEQFF. The CDR3 DNA reads as TGTGCCAGCAGCTCCGGACTAGCGGGGGGGTCCTACAATGAGCAGTTCTTC.

This clone showed up just a few times. This chain uses TRBV6-1 with TRBJ2-5; the D is unclear. Between the trimmed V and J ends, which lost 0 bases and 4 bases, there was a span of 12 bases. CDR1 is MNHNS, CDR2 SASEGT, per germline. This CDR3 region has 15 residues. CDR3 amino acids: CASSEALSVGETQYF. For the CDR3, the DNA is TGTGCCAGCAGTGAAGCCCTATCGGTGGGAGAGACCCAGTACTTC.

The CDR3: CASSDSGGADTQYF. In DNA, the CDR3 is TGTGCCAGCAGTGACAGCGGGGGGGCAGATACGCAGTATTTT. The rearrangement uses TRBV6-4 and TRBJ2-3; 10 bases are shared with TRBD2. The length of the CDR3 is 14 residues. V lost 2 bases, J lost 4 bases, and 0 bases stayed unmatched. Germline CDR1 is MRHNA and CDR2 is SNTAGT.

The chain recombines TRBV9 with TRBJ2-2, with unresolved D. With 0 bases removed from V and 6 bases from J, the gap between germline ends came to 9 bases. The CDR3 totals 14 residues. The germline V gene has CDR1 SGDLS and CDR2 YYNGEE. In nucleotides, the CDR3 is TGTGCCAGCAGCGTAGAGGTTTTAGCCGGGGAGCTGTTTTTT. This gives the protein CASSVEVLAGELFF.

The chain couples TRBV27 to TRBJ2-7; D call uncertain. The CDR3 spans 15 residues. CDR1 MNHEY and CDR2 SMNVEV come from the germline V gene (reference sequence). Trimming removed 0 bases at V and 1 base at J, with 10 bases between. In DNA, the CDR3 is TGTGCCAGCAGTTTATCGAAAGGTGGGTCCTACGAGCAGTACTTC. It yields the protein CASSLSKGGSYEQYF.

The genes are TRBV6-6 and TRBJ2-5; D remains unclear. Germline CDR1 MNHNY, CDR2 SVGAGI (reference sequence). V lost 2 bases and J 4 bases, leaving 8 bases between the germline ends. The CDR3 has 13 amino acids. The chain's CDR3 is CASSYRSGETQYF. In nucleotides, the CDR3 is TGTGCCAGCAGTTACAGGTCGGGAGAGACCCAGTACTTC.

The genes are TRBV4-1 and TRBJ1-6, with D possibly being TRBD1 (5 bases). Germline V gives CDR1 MGHRA, CDR2 YSYEKL. The CDR3 contains 14 residues. V was clipped by 7 bases and J by 11 bases, with 18 bases between them. The DNA for the CDR3 is TGCGCCAGCAAGGTGGGCGGGGGTCCGGCACCCCTCCACTTT. Translated, it gives CASKVGGGPAPLHF.